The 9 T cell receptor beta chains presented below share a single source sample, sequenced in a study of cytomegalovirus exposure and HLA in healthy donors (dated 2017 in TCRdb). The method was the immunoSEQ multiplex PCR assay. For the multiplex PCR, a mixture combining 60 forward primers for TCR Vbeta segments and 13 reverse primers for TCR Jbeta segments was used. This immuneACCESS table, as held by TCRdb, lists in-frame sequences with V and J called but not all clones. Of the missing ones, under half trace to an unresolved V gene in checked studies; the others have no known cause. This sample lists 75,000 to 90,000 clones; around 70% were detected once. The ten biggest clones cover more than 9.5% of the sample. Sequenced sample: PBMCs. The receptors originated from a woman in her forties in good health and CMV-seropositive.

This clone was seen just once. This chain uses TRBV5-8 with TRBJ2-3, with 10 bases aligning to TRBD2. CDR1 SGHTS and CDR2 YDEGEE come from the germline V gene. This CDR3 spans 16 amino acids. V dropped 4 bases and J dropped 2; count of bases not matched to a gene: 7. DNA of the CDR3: TGTGCCAGCAGCACGGGACTAGCGTACGCCACAGATACGCAGTATTTT. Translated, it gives CASSTGLAYATDTQYF.

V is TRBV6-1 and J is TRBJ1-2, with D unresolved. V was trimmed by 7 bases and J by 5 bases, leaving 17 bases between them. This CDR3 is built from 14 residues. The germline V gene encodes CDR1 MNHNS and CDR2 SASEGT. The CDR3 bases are TGTGCCAGCAATCCTCCAGAACAAATGTATGGCTACACCTTC. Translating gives CASNPPEQMYGYTF.

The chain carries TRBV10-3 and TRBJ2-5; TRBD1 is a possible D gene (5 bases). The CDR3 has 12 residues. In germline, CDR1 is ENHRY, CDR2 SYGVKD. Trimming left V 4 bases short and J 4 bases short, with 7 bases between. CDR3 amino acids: CAISGQGETQYF. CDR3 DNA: TGTGCCATCAGTGGGCAGGGAGAGACCCAGTACTTC.

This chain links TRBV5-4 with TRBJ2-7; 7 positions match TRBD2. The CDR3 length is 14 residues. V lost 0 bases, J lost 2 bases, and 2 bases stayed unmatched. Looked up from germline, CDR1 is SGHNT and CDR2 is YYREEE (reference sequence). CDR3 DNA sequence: TGTGCCAGCAGCTTGGTGGGAGGGACCTACGAGCAGTACTTC. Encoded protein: CASSLVGGTYEQYF.

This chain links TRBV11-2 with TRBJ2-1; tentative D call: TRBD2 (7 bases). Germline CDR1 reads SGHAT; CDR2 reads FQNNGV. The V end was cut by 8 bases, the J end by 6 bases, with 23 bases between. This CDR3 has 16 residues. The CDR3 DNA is TGTGCCAGCTCTGACGAGGGGGGGCGGGGGACCAATGAGCAGTTCTTC. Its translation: CASSDEGGRGTNEQFF.

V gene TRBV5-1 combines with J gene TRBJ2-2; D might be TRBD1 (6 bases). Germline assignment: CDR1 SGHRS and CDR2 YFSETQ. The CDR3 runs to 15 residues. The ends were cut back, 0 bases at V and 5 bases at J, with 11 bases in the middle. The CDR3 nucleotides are TGCGCCAGCAGCTTGGCCTCTACAGGGACCGGGGAGCTGTTTTTT. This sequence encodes CASSLASTGTGELFF.

The CDR3 DNA follows: TGTGCCAGCAGCTTAGGGGACAGAGGATTGAACACTGAAGCTTTCTTT. Translating it yields CASSLGDRGLNTEAFF. The chain carries TRBV11-2 and TRBJ1-1; TRBD1 agrees at 7 bases. The germline V gene has CDR1 SGHAT and CDR2 FQNNGV. This CDR3 has 16 residues. The V and J ends lost 1 base and 0 bases, in that order; junction bases with no gene match: 5.

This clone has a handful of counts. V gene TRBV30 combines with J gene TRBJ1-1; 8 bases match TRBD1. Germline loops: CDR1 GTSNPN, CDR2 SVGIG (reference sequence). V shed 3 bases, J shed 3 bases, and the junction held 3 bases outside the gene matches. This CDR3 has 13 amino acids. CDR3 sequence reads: CAWRDREDTEAFF. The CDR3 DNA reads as TGTGCCTGGAGGGACAGGGAAGACACTGAAGCTTTCTTT. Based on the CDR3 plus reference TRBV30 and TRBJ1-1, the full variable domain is SQTIHQWPATLVQPVGSPLSLECTVEGTSNPNLYWYRQAAGRGLQLLFYSVGIGQISSEVPQNLSASRPQDRQFILSSKKLLLSDSGFYLCAWRDREDTEAFFGQGTRLTVV.

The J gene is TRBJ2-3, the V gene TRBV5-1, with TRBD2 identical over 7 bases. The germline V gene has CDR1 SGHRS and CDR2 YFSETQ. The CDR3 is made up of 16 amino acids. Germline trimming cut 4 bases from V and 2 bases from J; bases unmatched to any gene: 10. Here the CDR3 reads CASSLQTGTNTDTQYF. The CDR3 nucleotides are TGCGCCAGCAGCCTCCAAACCGGGACTAACACAGATACGCAGTATTTT.